This T cell receptor (beta chain) appears in the sequencing data of a study of Tregs in tolerant kidney transplant recipients. As to this clone: No antigen is known for it. The CDR3 end lies 3 residues beyond the end of the read and is filled in from the germline J gene.

Here immunoSEQ multiplex PCR was the method, and the copy in TCRdb shows in-frame clones only, minus some. The sample holds around 30,000 clones. Related graft donors supplied nonmyeloablative bone marrow transplants, and mixed chimerism was transient. Study-wide points: This study did not directly address biological reproducibility. Findings come from small patient numbers and require larger validation. Donor-specific Treg expansion exceeded global Treg expansion in tolerant patients, suggesting antigen drive.

Germline CDR1 reads SQVTM; CDR2 reads ANQGSEA. The CDR3 loop spans 15 amino acids. Trimming removed 7 bases at V and 3 bases at J, with 16 bases between. Sequenced material: CD4+ T cells from blood (PBMCs), taken 24 months after the transplant. The receptor's source is a human patient who received a combined kidney and bone marrow transplant. Some T cells may have originated in the graft donor. The chain couples TRBV29-1 to TRBJ2-6, with a weak D call TRBD1 (6 bases). The CDR3 is CSASQGNHGANVLTF. Incomplete CDR3 DNA: TGCAGCGCGTCACAGGGTAATCATGGGGCCAACGTC.